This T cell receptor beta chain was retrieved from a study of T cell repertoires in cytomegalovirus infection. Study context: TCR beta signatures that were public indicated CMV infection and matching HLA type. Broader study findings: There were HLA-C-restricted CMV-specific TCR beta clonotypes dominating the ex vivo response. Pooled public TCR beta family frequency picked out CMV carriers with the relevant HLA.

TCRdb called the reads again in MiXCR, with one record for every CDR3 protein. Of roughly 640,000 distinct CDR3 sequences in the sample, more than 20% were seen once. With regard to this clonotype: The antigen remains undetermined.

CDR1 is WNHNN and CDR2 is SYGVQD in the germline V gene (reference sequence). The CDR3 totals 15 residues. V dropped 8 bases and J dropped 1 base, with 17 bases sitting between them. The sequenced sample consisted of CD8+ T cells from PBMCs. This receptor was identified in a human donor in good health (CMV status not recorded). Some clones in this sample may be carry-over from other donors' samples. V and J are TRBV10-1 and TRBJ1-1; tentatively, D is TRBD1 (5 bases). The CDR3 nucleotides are TGCGCCAGCCCCCACCGGAGGGGATCGAACACTGAAGCTTTCTTT. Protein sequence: CASPHRRGSNTEAFF.